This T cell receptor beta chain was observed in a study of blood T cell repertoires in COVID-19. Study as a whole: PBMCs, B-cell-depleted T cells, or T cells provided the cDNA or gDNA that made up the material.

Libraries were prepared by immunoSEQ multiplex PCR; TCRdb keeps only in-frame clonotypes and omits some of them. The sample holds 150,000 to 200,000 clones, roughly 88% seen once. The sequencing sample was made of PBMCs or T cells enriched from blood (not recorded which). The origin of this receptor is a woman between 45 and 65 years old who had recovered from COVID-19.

The CDR3 is CASSAQAGGEQFF. The CDR3 DNA reads as TGTGCCAGCAGTGCTCAGGCGGGGGGCGAGCAGTTCTTC. V usage is TRBV12-3 or TRBV12-4 and J usage is TRBJ2-1, with 8 bases fitting TRBD2. The V gene end was trimmed by 5 bases and the J gene end by 10 bases; junction bases not matched to a gene: 7. This CDR3 has 13 residues.